The 17 T cell receptor beta chains below all came from one sample that was sequenced in a study of shared clonotypes between healthy human individuals. The repertoire was sequenced with immunoSEQ multiplex PCR; TCRdb's copy has only in-frame clones and lacks some. The sample holds hundreds of thousands of clones, 90% to 96% seen once. Source material: naive CD4+ T cells sorted from blood. Documented subset: CD45RA+ positively selected. All receptors derive from a woman aged 25-40 years in good health.

The chain carries TRBV9 and TRBJ1-1, with a tentative D call TRBD1 (5 bases). Germline V CDR1 and CDR2: SGDLS, YYNGEE. V was cut by 4 bases and J by 3 bases, with 16 bases left in between. The CDR3 is made up of 15 amino acids. The CDR3 reads CASSPRAGTDTEAFF. The CDR3 coding sequence is TGTGCCAGCAGCCCCCGGGCAGGGACTGACACTGAAGCTTTCTTT.

V gene TRBV5-8 combines with J gene TRBJ2-2; tentatively, D is TRBD2 (5 bases). This CDR3 comprises 15 residues. V was trimmed by 4 bases and J by 0 bases, leaving 10 bases between them. CDR1 SGHTS and CDR2 YDEGEE come from the germline V gene. The CDR3 loop is CASSRGMANTGELFF. In DNA, the CDR3 is TGTGCCAGCAGCCGAGGGATGGCGAACACCGGGGAGCTGTTTTTT.

J is TRBJ2-5 and V is TRBV5-1, with a tentative D call TRBD2 (5 bases). The CDR3 spans 15 residues. Trimming pared 4 bases from V and 2 bases from J, leaving 15 bases between. The germline gives CDR1 SGHRS, CDR2 YFSETQ. The CDR3 DNA reads TGCGCCAGCAGCCCGTCTCTCGGGGTTCAAGAGACCCAGTACTTC. Amino acids: CASSPSLGVQETQYF.

The V and J genes are TRBV25-1 and TRBJ2-5; 8 bases agree with TRBD1. The CDR3 runs 15 residues. With V trimmed by 4 bases and J by 7 bases, 11 bases remained unmatched. CDR1 and CDR2 from the germline V gene are MGHDK and SYGVNS. The CDR3 loop is CASSASGTGSWTQYF. CDR3 bases: TGTGCCAGCAGTGCCTCCGGGACAGGTTCGTGGACCCAGTACTTC. Looking up the rest from reference TRBV25-1 and TRBJ2-5 gives the full variable domain: EADIYQTPRYLVIGTGKKITLECSQTMGHDKMYWYQQDPGMELHLIHYSYGVNSTEKGDLSSESTVSRIRTEHFPLTLESARPSHTSQYLCASSASGTGSWTQYFGPGTRLLVL.

The CDR3 DNA follows: TGTGCCAGCAGTTCCTCTGGGGGCGGCAGGGAGAAGACCCAGTACTTC. Its translation: CASSSSGGGREKTQYF. J is TRBJ2-5 and V is TRBV28; tentatively, D is TRBD1 (6 bases). Trimming shortened V by 4 bases and J by 6 bases, and 21 bases separated the two germline ends. From germline, CDR1 is MDHEN and CDR2 SYDVKM. This CDR3 spans 16 amino acids.

This clone was detected a few times. The rearrangement joins TRBV20-1 to TRBJ1-2, with D perhaps matching TRBD1 (6 bases). The germline V gene has CDR1 DFQATT and CDR2 SNEGSKA (reference sequence). Trimming pared 3 bases from V and 4 bases from J, leaving 6 bases between. The CDR3 has 11 residues. The DNA for the CDR3 is TGCAGTGCTAGGACAGGCTATGGCTACACCTTC. Its translation: CSARTGYGYTF.

This chain connects TRBV7-9 to TRBJ1-4, with a weak D call TRBD1 (5 bases). The CDR3 loop spans 15 amino acids. Germline V CDR1 and CDR2: SEHNR, FQNEAQ (reference sequence). V lost 6 bases to trimming and J lost 3 bases, with 14 bases between them. CDR3 in amino acids: CASSSTIGANEKLFF. CDR3 DNA sequence: TGTGCCAGCAGTTCAACGATAGGGGCTAATGAAAAACTGTTTTTT.

The rearrangement links TRBV7-6 to TRBJ2-2; 7 positions agree with TRBD2. After removal of 1 base from V and 5 bases from J, the junction contained 4 bases not matched to a gene. The CDR3 spans 15 residues. CDR1 is SGHVS and CDR2 is FNYEAQ in the germline V gene. CDR3 nucleotides: TGTGCCAGCAGCTTAGGGACTAGTGAAACCGGGGAGCTGTTTTTT. Its protein product is CASSLGTSETGELFF.

This chain uses TRBV5-4 with TRBJ1-4; TRBD1 matches at 9 bases. CDR1 is SGHNT and CDR2 is YYREEE in the germline V gene (reference sequence). The CDR3 spans 13 residues. The V and J ends lost 7 bases and 7 bases, in that order; junction bases with no gene match: 5. CDR3 sequence: CASGRDRAEKLFF. CDR3 in DNA: TGTGCCAGCGGCCGGGACAGGGCTGAAAAACTGTTTTTT. Combining the CDR3 with reference TRBV5-4 and TRBJ1-4 gives the whole variable domain ETGVTQSPTHLIKTRGQQVTLRCSSQSGHNTVSWYQQALGQGPQFIFQYYREEENGRGNFPPRFSGLQFPNYSSELNVNALELDDSALYLCASGRDRAEKLFFGSGTQLSVL.

This rearrangement joins TRBV7-2 to TRBJ2-1; 11 nucleotides agree with TRBD2. Per the germline V gene, CDR1 is SGHTA and CDR2 is FQGNSA. Germline trimming cut 5 bases from V and 7 bases from J; bases unmatched to any gene: 13. The CDR3 runs 17 residues. CDR3 region: CASSPRVGTSGNNEQFF. CDR3 coding DNA: TGTGCCAGCAGCCCTAGGGTGGGGACTAGCGGCAATAATGAGCAGTTCTTC.

J is TRBJ2-7 and V is TRBV5-1; either TRBD1 or TRBD2 may supply D (5 bases each). Trimming took off 4 bases at V and 1 base at J, with 12 bases between the two ends. Germline V lookup: CDR1 SGHRS, CDR2 YFSETQ. The CDR3 totals 14 residues. The CDR3 is CASSARDGSYEQYF. The CDR3 DNA reads as TGCGCCAGCAGCGCCCGGGACGGTTCCTACGAGCAGTACTTC.

The gene calls are TRBV2 and TRBJ1-2; possible D gene TRBD1, 5 bases. The CDR3 has 13 residues. CDR1 is SNHLY and CDR2 is FYNNEI in the germline V gene. Trimming pared 1 base from V and 6 bases from J, leaving 9 bases between. CDR3 amino acids: CASSEEAGHGYTF. CDR3 in DNA: TGTGCCAGCAGTGAAGAAGCGGGGCATGGCTACACCTTC.

The V and J genes are TRBV4-2 and TRBJ2-7; 8 bases agree with TRBD1. Looked up from germline, CDR1 is LGHNA and CDR2 is YNFKEQ. This CDR3 is 14 amino acids long. V lost 1 base, J lost 9 bases, and 8 bases stayed unmatched. CDR3 in DNA: TGTGCCAGCAGCCAAGGGACAGGGAATTCGGGGCAGTACTTC. It codes for CASSQGTGNSGQYF.

The chain recombines TRBV9 with TRBJ1-1, with D maybe TRBD1 (5 bases). The germline CDR1 and CDR2 sequences are SGDLS and YYNGEE. V lost 0 bases and J 5 bases, leaving 11 bases between the germline ends. The CDR3 spans 14 residues. The CDR3 reads CASSVVQGRTEAFF. The CDR3 DNA is TGTGCCAGCAGCGTAGTTCAGGGTCGTACTGAAGCTTTCTTT.

The gene calls are TRBV7-9 and TRBJ2-3; no clear D gene. V lost 5 bases and J lost 5, with 11 bases in between. The CDR3 is 13 amino acids. From germline, CDR1 is SEHNR and CDR2 FQNEAQ (reference sequence). The chain's CDR3 is CASSPGLGDTQYF. DNA for the CDR3: TGTGCCAGCAGCCCCGGGTTGGGAGATACGCAGTATTTT.

The chain joins TRBV28 to TRBJ1-5, with 9 bases that match TRBD1. This CDR3 comprises 13 residues. Trimming cost V 7 bases and J 6 bases; bases outside gene matches: 4. Looked up from germline, CDR1 is MDHEN and CDR2 is SYDVKM. CDR3 sequence reads: CASTTGGPQPQHF. The CDR3 bases are TGTGCCAGCACTACAGGGGGCCCTCAGCCCCAGCATTTT.

The rearrangement links TRBV30 to TRBJ2-7; D not certain. CDR1 GTSNPN and CDR2 SVGIG come from the germline V gene (reference sequence). Trimming took 2 bases from V and 3 from J, leaving 14 bases between them. The CDR3 runs 14 residues. The CDR3 region has the DNA TGTGCCTGGAGTACCGGAAATAAGAACTACGAGCAGTACTTC. Amino acid sequence: CAWSTGNKNYEQYF. The variable domain in full, with the rest retrieved from reference TRBV30 and TRBJ2-7, is SQTIHQWPATLVQPVGSPLSLECTVEGTSNPNLYWYRQAAGRGLQLLFYSVGIGQISSEVPQNLSASRPQDRQFILSSKKLLLSDSGFYLCAWSTGNKNYEQYFGPGTRLTVT.